The source of this T cell receptor (beta chain) is a study of metastatic and nonmetastatic thyroid tumors. The overall study: Repertoires from malignant and benign thyroid patients were compared across blood and tumor or nodule tissue.

This clone came up many times. Its antigen is not known. TCRdb re-analyzed the PCR reads through MiXCR. Of some 50,000 clones in the sample, 22% were seen once. The entire patient cohort was treatment-naive prior to thyroid surgery. Findings and caveats of the study: Versus benign nodules, malignant thyroid tumors reportedly had significantly higher TCR beta diversity, in blood and tumor.

This CDR3 has 15 residues. V lost 3 bases and J lost 1; bases outside the gene matches: 4. Looked up from germline, CDR1 is SEHNR and CDR2 is FQNEAQ (reference sequence). The TCR originated in a male donor with papillary thyroid cancer or a benign thyroid nodule (not recorded which). Some clones in this sample may be carry-over from other donors' samples. Sequenced input: blood. This chain links TRBV7-9 with TRBJ1-1; 8 bases are shared with TRBD1. For the CDR3, the DNA is TGTGCCAGCAGCTTTTGGACAGGGAAGAACACTGAAGCTTTCTTT. It yields the protein CASSFWTGKNTEAFF.